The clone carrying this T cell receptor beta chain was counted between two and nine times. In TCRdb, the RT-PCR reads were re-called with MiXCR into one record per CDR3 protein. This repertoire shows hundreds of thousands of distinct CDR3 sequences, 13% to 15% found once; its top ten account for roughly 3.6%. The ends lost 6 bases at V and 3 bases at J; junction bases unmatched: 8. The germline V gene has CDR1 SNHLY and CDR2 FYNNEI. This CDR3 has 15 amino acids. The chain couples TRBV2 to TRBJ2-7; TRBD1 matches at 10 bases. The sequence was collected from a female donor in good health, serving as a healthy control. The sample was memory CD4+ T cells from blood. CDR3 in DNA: TGTGCCAGCAGATCTCCGGGACAGGGGTACTACGAGCAGTACTTC. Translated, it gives CASRSPGQGYYEQYF. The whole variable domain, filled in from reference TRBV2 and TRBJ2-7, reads EPEVTQTPSHQVTQMGQEVILRCVPISNHLYFYWYRQILGQKVEFLVSFYNNEISEKSEIFDDQFSVERPDGSNFTLKIRSTKLEDSAMYFCASRSPGQGYYEQYFGPGTRLTVT.